This T cell receptor beta chain was sequenced during a study of blood T cell repertoires in COVID-19. For the study at large: T cells, B-cell-depleted T cells, or PBMCs supplied cDNA or gDNA.

The data were produced by immunoSEQ multiplex PCR, yet TCRdb's version contains in-frame clones alone and is incomplete. The sample carries 300,000 to 400,000 clones, 80% to 90% recorded once. V was pared by 1 base and J by 3 bases, with 13 bases between. CDR1 and CDR2 from the germline V gene are LNHDA and SQIVND (reference sequence). The CDR3 is 16 amino acids. Seattle participants joined during active infection and were tracked over time. The rearrangement links TRBV19 to TRBJ1-3; D remains unclear. Sequenced sample: peripheral blood. The TCR originated in a woman between 45 and 60 years old with COVID-19, enrolled during active disease. The DNA for the CDR3 is TGTGCCAGTAGTATAGGTCCGGGATCTGGTGGAAACACCATATATTTT. Residues: CASSIGPGSGGNTIYF.